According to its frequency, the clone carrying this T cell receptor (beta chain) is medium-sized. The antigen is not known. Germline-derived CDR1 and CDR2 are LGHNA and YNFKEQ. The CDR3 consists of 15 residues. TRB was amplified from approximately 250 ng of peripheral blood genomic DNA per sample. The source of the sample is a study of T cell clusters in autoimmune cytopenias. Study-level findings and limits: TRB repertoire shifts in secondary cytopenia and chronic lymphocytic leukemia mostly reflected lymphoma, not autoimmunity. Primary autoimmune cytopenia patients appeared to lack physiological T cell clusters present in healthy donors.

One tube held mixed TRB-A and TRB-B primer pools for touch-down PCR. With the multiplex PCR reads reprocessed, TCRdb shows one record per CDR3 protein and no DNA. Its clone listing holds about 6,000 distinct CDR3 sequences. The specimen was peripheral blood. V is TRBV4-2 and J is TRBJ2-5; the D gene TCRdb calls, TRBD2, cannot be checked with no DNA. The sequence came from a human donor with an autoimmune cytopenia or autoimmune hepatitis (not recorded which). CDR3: CASSQGTSGGETQYF.